Below are 4 T cell receptor beta chains sequenced from a single sample in a study of blood T cell repertoires in COVID-19. The data were produced by immunoSEQ multiplex PCR, yet TCRdb's version contains in-frame clones alone and is incomplete. Among fewer than 150,000 clones listed, around 86% were seen once. Input material: PBMCs or T cells enriched from blood (not recorded which). All receptors come from a man aged 30 to 45 who had recovered from COVID-19.

The chain employs TRBV14 and TRBJ1-4, with D hard to call. V lost 0 bases, J lost 8 bases, and 19 bases lay in between. CDR1 is SGHDN, CDR2 FVKESK, per germline. This CDR3 has 17 amino acids. CDR3 residues: CASSQDLYGEDGEKLFF. As DNA, the CDR3 is TGTGCCAGCAGCCAAGACCTCTATGGGGAGGATGGAGAAAAACTGTTTTTT.

CDR3 bases: TGTGCCAGTACCCCGGAGACAGGGAGCACAGATACGCAGTATTTT. Translation gives CASTPETGSTDTQYF. V and J are TRBV2 and TRBJ2-3; TRBD1 agrees at 7 bases. CDR1 is SNHLY, CDR2 FYNNEI, per germline. CDR3 length equals 15 residues. V was clipped by 9 bases and J by 0 bases; unmatched bases: 9.

The chain links TRBV19 to TRBJ2-3; D is possibly TRBD1 (6 bases). CDR1 and CDR2 (germline): LNHDA, SQIVND (reference sequence). V was trimmed by 3 bases and J by 6 bases, leaving 10 bases between them. This CDR3 region has 13 residues. The CDR3 spells CASSINGGDTQYF. CDR3 DNA sequence: TGTGCCAGTAGTATCAATGGGGGCGATACGCAGTATTTT.

The rearrangement joins TRBV28 to TRBJ1-1; D perhaps matches TRBD1 (6 bases). The CDR3 is 14 amino acids. The V end lost 2 bases, the J end lost 7 bases, and 14 bases lay between the germline ends. Germline V gives CDR1 MDHEN, CDR2 SYDVKM. The CDR3 loop reads CASSLTGGGIEAFF. For the CDR3, the DNA is TGTGCCAGCAGTTTAACGGGCGGGGGCATTGAAGCTTTCTTT.